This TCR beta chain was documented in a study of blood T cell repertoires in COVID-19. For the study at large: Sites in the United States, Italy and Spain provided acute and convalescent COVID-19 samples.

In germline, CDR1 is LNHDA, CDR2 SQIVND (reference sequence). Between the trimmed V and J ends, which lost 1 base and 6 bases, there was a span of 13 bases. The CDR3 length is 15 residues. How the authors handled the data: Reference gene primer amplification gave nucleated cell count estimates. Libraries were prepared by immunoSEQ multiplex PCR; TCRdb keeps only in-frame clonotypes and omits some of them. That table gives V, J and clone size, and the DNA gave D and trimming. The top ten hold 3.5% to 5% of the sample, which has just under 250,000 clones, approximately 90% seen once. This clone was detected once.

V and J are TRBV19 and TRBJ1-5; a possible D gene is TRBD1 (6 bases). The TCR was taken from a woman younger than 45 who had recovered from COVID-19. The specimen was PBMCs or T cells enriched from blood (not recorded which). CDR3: CASSIGGGRGQPQHF. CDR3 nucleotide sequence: TGTGCCAGTAGTATAGGTGGGGGCAGGGGTCAGCCCCAGCATTTT.